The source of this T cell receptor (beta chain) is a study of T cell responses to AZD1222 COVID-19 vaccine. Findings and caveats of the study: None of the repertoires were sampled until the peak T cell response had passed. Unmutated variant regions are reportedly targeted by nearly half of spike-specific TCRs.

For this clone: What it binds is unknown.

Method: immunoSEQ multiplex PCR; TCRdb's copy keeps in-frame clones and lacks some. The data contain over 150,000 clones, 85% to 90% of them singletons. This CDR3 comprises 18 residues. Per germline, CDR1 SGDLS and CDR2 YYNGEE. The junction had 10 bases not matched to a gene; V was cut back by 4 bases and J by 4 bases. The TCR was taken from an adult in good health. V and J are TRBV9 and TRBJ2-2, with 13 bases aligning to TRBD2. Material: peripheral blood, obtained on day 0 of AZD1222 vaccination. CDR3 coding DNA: TGTGCCAGCAGCCCGGGACTAGCGGGACCCGCGGGCACCGGGGAGCTGTTTTTT. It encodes CASSPGLAGPAGTGELFF.